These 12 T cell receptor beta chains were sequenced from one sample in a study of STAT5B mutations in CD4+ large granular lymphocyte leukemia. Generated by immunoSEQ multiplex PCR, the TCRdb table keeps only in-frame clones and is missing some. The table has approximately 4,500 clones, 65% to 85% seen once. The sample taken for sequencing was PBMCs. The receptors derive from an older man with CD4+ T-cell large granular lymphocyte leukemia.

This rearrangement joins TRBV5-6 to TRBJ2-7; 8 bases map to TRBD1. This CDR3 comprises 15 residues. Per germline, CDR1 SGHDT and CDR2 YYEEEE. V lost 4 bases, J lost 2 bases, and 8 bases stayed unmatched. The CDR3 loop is CASSEGGQGTYEQYF. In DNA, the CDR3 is TGTGCCAGCAGCGAAGGCGGACAGGGCACCTACGAGCAGTACTTC.

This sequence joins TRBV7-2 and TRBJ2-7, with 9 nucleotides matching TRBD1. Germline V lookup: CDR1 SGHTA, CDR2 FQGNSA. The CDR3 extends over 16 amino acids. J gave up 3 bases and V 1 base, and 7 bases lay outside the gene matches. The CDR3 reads CASSLGTGAKFYEQYF. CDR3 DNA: TGTGCCAGCAGCTTAGGGACAGGGGCGAAATTCTACGAGCAGTACTTC.

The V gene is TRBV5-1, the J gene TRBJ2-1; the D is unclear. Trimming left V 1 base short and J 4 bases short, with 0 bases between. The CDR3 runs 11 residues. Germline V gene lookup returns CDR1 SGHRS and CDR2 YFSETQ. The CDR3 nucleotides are TGCGCCAGCAGCTTGTACAATGAGCAGTTCTTC. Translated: CASSLYNEQFF.

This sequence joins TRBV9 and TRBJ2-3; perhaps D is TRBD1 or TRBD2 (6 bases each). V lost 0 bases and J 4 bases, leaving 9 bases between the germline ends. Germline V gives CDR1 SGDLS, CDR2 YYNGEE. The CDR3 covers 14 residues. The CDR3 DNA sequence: TGTGCCAGCAGCGTAGTAGGGGGGCCAGATACGCAGTATTTT. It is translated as CASSVVGGPDTQYF.

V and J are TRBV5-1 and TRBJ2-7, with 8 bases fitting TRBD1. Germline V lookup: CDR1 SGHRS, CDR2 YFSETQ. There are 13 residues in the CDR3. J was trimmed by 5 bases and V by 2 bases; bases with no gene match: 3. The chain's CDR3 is CASSFDRGNEQYF. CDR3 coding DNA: TGCGCCAGCAGCTTCGACAGGGGAAACGAGCAGTACTTC.

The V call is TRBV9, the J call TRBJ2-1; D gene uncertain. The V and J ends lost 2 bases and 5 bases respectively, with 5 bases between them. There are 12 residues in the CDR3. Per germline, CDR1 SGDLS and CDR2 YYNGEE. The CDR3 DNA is TGTGCCAGCAGCGTTGGGGACAATGAGCAGTTCTTC. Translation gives CASSVGDNEQFF.

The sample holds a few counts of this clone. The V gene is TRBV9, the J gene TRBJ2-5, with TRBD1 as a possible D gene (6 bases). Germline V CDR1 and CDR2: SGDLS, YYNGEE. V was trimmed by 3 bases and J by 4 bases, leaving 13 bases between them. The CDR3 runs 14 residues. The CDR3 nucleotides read TGTGCCAGCAGCGAAGGGGGAATAGGAGAGACCCAGTACTTC. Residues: CASSEGGIGETQYF.

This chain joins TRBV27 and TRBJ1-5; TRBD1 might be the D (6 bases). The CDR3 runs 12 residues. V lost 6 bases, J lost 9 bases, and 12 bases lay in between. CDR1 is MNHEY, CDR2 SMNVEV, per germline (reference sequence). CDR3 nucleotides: TGTGCCAGCAGAACAGGGATTGCGCCCCAGCATTTT. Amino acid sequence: CASRTGIAPQHF.

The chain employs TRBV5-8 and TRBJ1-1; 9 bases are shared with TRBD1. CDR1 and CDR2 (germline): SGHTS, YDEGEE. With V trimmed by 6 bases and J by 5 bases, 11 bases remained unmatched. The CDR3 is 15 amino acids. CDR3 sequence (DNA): TGTGCCAGCATCAAACCGGGACAGGGAAAGACTGAAGCTTTCTTT. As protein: CASIKPGQGKTEAFF.

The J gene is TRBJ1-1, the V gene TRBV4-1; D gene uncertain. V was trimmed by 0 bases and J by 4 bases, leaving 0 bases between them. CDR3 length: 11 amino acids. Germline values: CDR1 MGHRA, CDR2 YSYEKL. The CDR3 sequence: CASSQDTEAFF. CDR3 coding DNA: TGCGCCAGCAGCCAAGACACTGAAGCTTTCTTT.

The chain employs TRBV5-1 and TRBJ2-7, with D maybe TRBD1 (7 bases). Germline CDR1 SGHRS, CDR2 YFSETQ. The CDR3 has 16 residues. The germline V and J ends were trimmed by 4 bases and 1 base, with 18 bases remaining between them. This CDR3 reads CASSPGGGGISYEQYF. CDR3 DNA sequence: TGCGCCAGCAGCCCAGGAGGGGGCGGGATTTCCTACGAGCAGTACTTC.

CDR3 bases: TGTGCCAGCAGCTTAGGTAGCGGGAGATGGTACGAGCAGTACTTC. This codes for CASSLGSGRWYEQYF. V usage is TRBV7-2 and J usage is TRBJ2-7; 9 nucleotides line up with TRBD2. CDR3 size: 15 residues. Germline V lookup: CDR1 SGHTA, CDR2 FQGNSA. V shed 1 base and J 4 bases; nucleotides not matched to a gene: 5.